This TCR beta chain was sequenced during a study of cytomegalovirus exposure and HLA in healthy donors. Across the study: In an early release, HLA-typed donors contributed approximately 80 million unique TCR sequences.

Though probably carrying unrecorded immune exposures, donors were nominally healthy at sampling. The CDR3 has 13 amino acids. Looked up from germline, CDR1 is MNHEY and CDR2 is SVGAGI. The ends were cut back, 2 bases at V and 3 bases at J, with 7 bases in the middle. Worth noting for this clone: The antigen is not known.

Use of 60 Vbeta and 13 Jbeta primers characterized the PCR. Source study methods: An analysis that came later counted roughly 87 million unique TCR beta chains, approximately 11 million shared. The data were produced by immunoSEQ multiplex PCR, yet TCRdb's version contains in-frame clones alone and is incomplete. V and J calls and clone size are given by that table; D and trimming were obtained from the DNA. The sample records 72,000 or so clones, approximately 58% being singletons. Findings and limits, study-wide: In an earlier analysis, most TCR beta V segments were productive about 87% or about 30% of the time.

The clonotype was recovered from a woman between 45 and 60 years old in good health and CMV-seronegative. The chain is built from TRBV6-5 and TRBJ2-5; D unresolved. The sequencing sample was made of PBMCs. The CDR3 sequence is CASSYDSEETQYF. In nucleotides, the CDR3 is TGTGCCAGCAGTTACGACTCAGAAGAGACCCAGTACTTC.